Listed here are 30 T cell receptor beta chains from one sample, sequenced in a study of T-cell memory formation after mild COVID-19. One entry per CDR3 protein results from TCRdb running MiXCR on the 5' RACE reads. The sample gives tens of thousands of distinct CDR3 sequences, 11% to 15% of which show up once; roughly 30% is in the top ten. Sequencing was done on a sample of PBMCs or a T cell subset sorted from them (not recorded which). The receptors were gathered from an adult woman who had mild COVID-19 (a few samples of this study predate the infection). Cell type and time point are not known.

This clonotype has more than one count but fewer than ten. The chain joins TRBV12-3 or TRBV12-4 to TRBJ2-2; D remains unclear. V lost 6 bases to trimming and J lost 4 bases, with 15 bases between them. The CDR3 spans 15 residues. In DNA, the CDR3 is TGTGCCAGCAGCCCTCACCGGCTGGGCACCGGGGAGCTGTTTTTT. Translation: CASSPHRLGTGELFF.

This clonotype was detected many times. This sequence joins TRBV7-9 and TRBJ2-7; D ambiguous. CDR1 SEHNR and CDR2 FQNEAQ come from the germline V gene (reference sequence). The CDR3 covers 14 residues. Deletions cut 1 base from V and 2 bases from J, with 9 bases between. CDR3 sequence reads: CASSLEIAAYEQYF. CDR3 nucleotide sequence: TGTGCCAGCAGCTTAGAAATCGCTGCCTACGAGCAGTACTTC.

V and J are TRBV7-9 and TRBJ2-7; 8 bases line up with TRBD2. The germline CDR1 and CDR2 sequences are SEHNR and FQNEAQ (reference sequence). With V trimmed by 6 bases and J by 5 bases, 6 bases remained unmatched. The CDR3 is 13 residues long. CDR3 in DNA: TGTGCCAGCAGTAGCGGGATATCCCACGAGCAGTACTTC. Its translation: CASSSGISHEQYF.

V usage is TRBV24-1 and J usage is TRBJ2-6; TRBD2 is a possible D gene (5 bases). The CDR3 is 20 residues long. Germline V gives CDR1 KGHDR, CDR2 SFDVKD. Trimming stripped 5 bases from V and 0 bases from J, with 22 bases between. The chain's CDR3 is CATSGQRDPTINSGANVLTF. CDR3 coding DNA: TGTGCCACCAGTGGTCAGAGGGATCCCACTATCAACTCTGGGGCCAACGTCCTGACTTTC.

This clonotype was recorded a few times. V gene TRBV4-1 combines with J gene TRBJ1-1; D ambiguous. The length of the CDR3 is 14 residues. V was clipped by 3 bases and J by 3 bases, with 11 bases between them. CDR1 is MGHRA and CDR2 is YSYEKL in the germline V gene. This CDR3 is CASSQNSMYTEAFF. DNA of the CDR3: TGCGCCAGCAGCCAGAACTCCATGTACACTGAAGCTTTCTTT.

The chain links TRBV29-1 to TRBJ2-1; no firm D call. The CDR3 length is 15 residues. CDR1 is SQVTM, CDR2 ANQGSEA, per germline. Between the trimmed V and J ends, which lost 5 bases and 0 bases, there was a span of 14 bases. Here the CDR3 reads CSVLSEESSYNEQFF. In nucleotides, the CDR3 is TGCAGCGTTTTAAGCGAAGAAAGCTCCTACAATGAGCAGTTCTTC.

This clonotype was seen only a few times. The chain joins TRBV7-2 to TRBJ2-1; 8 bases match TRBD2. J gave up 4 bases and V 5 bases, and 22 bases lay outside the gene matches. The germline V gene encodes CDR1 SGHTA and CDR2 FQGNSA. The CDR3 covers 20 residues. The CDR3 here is CASSPWQLAGGEGAYNEQFF. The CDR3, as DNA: TGTGCCAGCAGCCCATGGCAGCTAGCGGGTGGTGAGGGCGCGTACAATGAGCAGTTCTTC.

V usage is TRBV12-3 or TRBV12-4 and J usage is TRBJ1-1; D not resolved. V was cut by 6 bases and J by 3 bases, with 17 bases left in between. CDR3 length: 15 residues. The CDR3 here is CASSPEPWDYTEAFF. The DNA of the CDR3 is TGTGCCAGCAGCCCTGAACCCTGGGATTACACTGAAGCTTTCTTT.

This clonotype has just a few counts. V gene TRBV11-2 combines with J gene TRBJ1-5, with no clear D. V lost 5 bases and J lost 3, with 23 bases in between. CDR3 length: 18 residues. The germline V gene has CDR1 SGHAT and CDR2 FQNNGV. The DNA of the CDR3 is TGTGCCAGCAGCCCTGGCGGTCCCTGCCGGGCCTTCAATCAGCCCCAGCATTTT. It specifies CASSPGGPCRAFNQPQHF.

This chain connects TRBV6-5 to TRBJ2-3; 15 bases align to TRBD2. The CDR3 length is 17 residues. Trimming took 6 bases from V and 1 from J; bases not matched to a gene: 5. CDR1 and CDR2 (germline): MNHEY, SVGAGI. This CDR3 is CASSRGTSGGRTDTQYF. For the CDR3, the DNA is TGTGCCAGCAGCCGCGGGACTAGCGGGGGGCGCACAGATACGCAGTATTTT.

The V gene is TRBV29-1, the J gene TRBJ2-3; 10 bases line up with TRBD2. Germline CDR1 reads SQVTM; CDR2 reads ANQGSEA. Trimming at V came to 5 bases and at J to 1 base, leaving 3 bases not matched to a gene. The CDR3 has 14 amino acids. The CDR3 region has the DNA TGCAGCGTTTCAAGCGGGAGGGGCACAGATACGCAGTATTTT. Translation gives CSVSSGRGTDTQYF.

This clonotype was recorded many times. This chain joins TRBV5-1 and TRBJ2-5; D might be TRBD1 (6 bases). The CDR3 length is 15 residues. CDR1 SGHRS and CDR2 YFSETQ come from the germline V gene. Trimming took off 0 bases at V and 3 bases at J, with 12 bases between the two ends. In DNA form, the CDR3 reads TGCGCCAGCAGCTTGGGATTTACAGGGAAAGAGACCCAGTACTTC. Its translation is CASSLGFTGKETQYF.

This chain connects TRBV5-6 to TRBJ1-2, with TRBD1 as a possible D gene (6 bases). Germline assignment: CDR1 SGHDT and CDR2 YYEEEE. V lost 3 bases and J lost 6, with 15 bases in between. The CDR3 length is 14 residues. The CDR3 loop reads CASSSRGESDGYTF. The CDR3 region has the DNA TGTGCCAGCAGCTCCAGGGGCGAATCGGATGGCTACACCTTC.

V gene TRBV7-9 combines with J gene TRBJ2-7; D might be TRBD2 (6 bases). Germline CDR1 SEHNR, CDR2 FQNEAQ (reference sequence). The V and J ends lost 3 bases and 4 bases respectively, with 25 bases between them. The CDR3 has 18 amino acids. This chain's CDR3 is CASSFGARASDGSYEQYF. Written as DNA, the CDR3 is TGTGCCAGCAGCTTTGGAGCGCGGGCTAGCGACGGATCATACGAGCAGTACTTC.

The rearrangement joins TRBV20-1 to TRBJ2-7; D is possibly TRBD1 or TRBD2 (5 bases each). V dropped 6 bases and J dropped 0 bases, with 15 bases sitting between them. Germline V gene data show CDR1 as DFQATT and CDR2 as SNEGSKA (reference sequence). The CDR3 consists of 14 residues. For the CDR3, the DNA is TGCAGTGCCTCGGGGCTCCCAAGCTCCTACGAGCAGTACTTC. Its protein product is CSASGLPSSYEQYF.

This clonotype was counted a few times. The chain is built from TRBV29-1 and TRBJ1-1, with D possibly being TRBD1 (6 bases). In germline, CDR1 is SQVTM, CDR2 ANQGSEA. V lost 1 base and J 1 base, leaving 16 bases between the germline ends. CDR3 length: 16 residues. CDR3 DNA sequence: TGCAGCGTTGAAGTGGGCTGGACAGTGAGGAACACTGAAGCTTTCTTT. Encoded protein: CSVEVGWTVRNTEAFF. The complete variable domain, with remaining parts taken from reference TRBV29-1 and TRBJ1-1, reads SAVISQKPSRDICQRGTSLTIQCQVDSQVTMMFWYRQQPGQSLTLIATANQGSEATYESGFVIDKFPISRPNLTFSTLTVSNMSPEDSSIYLCSVEVGWTVRNTEAFFGQGTRLTVV.

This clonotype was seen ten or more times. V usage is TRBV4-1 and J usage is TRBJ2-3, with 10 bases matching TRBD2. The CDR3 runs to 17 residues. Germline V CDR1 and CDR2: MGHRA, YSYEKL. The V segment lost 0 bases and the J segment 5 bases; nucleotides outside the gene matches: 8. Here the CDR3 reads CASSQDLKRGGLDTQYF. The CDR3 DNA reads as TGCGCCAGCAGCCAAGATCTTAAGCGGGGGGGTTTAGATACGCAGTATTTT.

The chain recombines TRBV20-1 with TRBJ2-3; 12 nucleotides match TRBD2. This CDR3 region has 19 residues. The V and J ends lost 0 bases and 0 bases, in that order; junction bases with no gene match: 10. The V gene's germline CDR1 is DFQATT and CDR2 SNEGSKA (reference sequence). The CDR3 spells CSARDPGLAGPLSTDTQYF. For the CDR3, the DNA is TGCAGTGCTAGAGATCCGGGACTAGCGGGCCCCTTAAGCACAGATACGCAGTATTTT.

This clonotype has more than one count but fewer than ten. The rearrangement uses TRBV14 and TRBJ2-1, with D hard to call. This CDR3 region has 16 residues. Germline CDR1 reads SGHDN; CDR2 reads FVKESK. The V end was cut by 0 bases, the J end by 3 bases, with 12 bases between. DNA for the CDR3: TGTGCCAGCAGCCAAGACCTCTCTAGAGTCTACAATGAGCAGTTCTTC. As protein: CASSQDLSRVYNEQFF.

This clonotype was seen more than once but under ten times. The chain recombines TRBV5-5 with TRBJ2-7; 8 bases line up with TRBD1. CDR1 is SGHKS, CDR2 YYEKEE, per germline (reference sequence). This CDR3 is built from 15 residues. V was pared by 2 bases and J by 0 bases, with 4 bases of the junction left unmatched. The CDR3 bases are TGTGCCAGCAGCTTTGACAGGGGAGGCTCCTACGAGCAGTACTTC. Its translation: CASSFDRGGSYEQYF.

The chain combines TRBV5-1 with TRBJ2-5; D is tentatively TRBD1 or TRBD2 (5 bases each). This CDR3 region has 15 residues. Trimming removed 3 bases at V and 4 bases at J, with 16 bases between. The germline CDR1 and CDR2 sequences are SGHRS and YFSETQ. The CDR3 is CASSWDPGPTETQYF. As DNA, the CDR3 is TGCGCCAGCAGCTGGGACCCGGGGCCGACAGAGACCCAGTACTTC.

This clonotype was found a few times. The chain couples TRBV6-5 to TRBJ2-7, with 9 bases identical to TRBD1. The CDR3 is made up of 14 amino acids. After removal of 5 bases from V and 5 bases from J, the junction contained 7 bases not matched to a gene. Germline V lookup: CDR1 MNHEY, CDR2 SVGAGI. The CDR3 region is CASSDRDRVHEQYF. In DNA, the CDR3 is TGTGCCAGCAGTGACCGGGACAGGGTACACGAGCAGTACTTC.

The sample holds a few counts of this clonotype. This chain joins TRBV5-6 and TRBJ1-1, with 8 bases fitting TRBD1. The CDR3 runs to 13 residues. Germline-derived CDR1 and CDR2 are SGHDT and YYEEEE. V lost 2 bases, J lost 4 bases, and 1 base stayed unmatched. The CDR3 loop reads CASSFGTGTEAFF. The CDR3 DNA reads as TGTGCCAGCAGCTTCGGGACAGGCACTGAAGCTTTCTTT.

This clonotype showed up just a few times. The CDR3 reads CASSLSTDPGELFF. The CDR3 nucleotides are TGTGCCAGCAGCTTAAGCACAGATCCCGGGGAGCTGTTTTTT. The chain has TRBV7-9 and TRBJ2-2; D not certain. Looked up from germline, CDR1 is SEHNR and CDR2 is FQNEAQ (reference sequence). This CDR3 region has 14 residues. The V end lost 2 bases, the J end lost 6 bases, and 10 bases lay between the germline ends.

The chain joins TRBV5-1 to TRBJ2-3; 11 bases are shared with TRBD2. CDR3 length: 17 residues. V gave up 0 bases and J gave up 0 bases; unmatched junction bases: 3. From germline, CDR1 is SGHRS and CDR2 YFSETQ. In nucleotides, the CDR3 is TGCGCCAGCAGCTTGGCTGTAGCGGGGGGGAGCACAGATACGCAGTATTTT. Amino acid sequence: CASSLAVAGGSTDTQYF.

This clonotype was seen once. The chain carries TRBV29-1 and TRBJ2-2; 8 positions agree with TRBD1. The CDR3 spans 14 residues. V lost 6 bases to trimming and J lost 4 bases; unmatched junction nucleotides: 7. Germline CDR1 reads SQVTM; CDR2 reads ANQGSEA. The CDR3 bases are TGCAGCGTGCGGGACAGGACCGTCACCGGGGAGCTGTTTTTT. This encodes CSVRDRTVTGELFF.

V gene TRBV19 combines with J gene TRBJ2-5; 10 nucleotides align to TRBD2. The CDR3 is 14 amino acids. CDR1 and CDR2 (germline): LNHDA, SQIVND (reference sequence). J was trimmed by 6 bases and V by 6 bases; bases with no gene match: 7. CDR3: CASSHSGRLKTQYF. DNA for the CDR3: TGTGCCAGTAGCCATAGCGGGAGGTTAAAGACCCAGTACTTC.

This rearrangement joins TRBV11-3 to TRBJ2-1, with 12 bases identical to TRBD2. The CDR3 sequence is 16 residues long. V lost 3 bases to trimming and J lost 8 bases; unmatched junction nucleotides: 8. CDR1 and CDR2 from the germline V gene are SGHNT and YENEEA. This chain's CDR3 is CASSLASGGAFHEQFF. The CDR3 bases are TGTGCCAGCAGCTTGGCTAGCGGGGGGGCTTTCCATGAGCAGTTCTTC. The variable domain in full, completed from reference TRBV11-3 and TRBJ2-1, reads EAGVVQSPRYKIIEKKQPVAFWCNPISGHNTLYWYLQNLGQGPELLIRYENEEAVDDSQLPKDRFSAERLKGVDSTLKIQPAELGDSAVYLCASSLASGGAFHEQFFGPGTRLTVL.

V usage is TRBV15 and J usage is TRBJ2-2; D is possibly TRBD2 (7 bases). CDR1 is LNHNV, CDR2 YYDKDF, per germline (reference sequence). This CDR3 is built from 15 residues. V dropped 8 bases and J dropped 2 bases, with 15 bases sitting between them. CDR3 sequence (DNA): TGTGCCACCGGGGCGGGGGCCGCAAACACCGGGGAGCTGTTTTTT. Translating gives CATGAGAANTGELFF.

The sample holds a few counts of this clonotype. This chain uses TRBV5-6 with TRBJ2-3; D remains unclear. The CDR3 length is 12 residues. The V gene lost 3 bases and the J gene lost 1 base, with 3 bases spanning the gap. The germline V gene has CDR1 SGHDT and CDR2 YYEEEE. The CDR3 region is CASSSGTDTQYF. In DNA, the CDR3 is TGTGCCAGCAGCTCGGGCACAGATACGCAGTATTTT.